Listed below are T cell receptor beta chains from one sample, sequenced in a study of blood T cell repertoires in COVID-19. TCRdb's table, derived via immunoSEQ multiplex PCR, lists solely in-frame clones and lacks some. The data show 270,000 or so clones, about 89% seen once. Sequencing was done on a sample of PBMCs or T cells enriched from blood (not recorded which). The receptors were gathered from a woman aged 18-29 years who had recovered from COVID-19. The CDR3 runs from the conserved cysteine through the conserved F or W. Fields, in order: clone size, V gene, J gene, CDR3 protein. Where a row states a size, it is once, few, many or the class of an expanded clone; other rows omit it.

size: once; V: TRBV5-1; J: TRBJ2-7; CDR3: CASADRKSSYEQYF
size: many; V: TRBV6-2/TRBV6-3; J: TRBJ2-3; CDR3: CASSLRDRSTDTQYF
size: few; V: TRBV30; J: TRBJ1-4; CDR3: CAWRGRGAEKLFF
size: -; V: TRBV11-2; J: TRBJ1-1; CDR3: CASSRAGNTEAFF
size: once; V: TRBV18; J: TRBJ2-7; CDR3: CASSPPTNSYEQYF
size: -; V: TRBV11-3; J: TRBJ2-3; CDR3: CASSFSGGFTDTQYF
size: -; V: TRBV28; J: TRBJ1-1; CDR3: CASSLESGGLLNTEAFF
size: -; V: TRBV18; J: TRBJ2-6; CDR3: CASSPIAGVSGANVLTF
size: -; V: TRBV2; J: TRBJ2-4; CDR3: CASSGERRGSIQYF
size: -; V: TRBV29-1; J: TRBJ1-5; CDR3: CSVGSSLNQPQHF